This T cell receptor beta chain emerged from a study of T cells in localized non-small cell lung cancer. The data were produced by immunoSEQ multiplex PCR, yet TCRdb's version contains in-frame clones alone and is incomplete. The data show just under 20,000 clones, with approximately 80% seen just once and around 4.5% held by the top ten. In regard to this clone: Its specificity is not known.

General study findings and limits: Compared with tumor, uninvolved adjacent lung displayed greater T cell clonality, ranking highest overall.

V lost 3 bases and J lost 7; bases outside the gene matches: 5. Per germline, CDR1 MNHNY and CDR2 SVGAGI (reference sequence). This CDR3 comprises 16 residues. This receptor was obtained from a man aged 40-75 years with stage I lung adenocarcinoma. The genes are TRBV6-6 and TRBJ2-1; 14 bases are a match to TRBD2. The source material was peripheral blood, sampled before any cancer treatment. The CDR3 nucleotides are TGTGCCAGCAGTTATGGGACTAGCGGGAGATTAAATGAGCAGTTCTTC. This translates into CASSYGTSGRLNEQFF.